A selection of T cell receptor beta chains follows, all from one sample in a study of glioma-infiltrating T cells. TCRdb itself ran the multiplex PCR reads through MiXCR, one entry per CDR3 protein. Among 300,000 to 450,000 distinct CDR3 sequences, 41% were seen once, and the ten largest hold approximately 12%. Sequenced input: glioma tissue, nonneoplastic brain tissue, or PBMCs (not recorded which). Receptor source: a human donor with low-grade glioma or glioblastoma, undergoing nonglioma brain surgery, or in good health (not recorded which). The CDR3 runs from the conserved cysteine through the conserved F or W. Fields, in order: V gene, clone size, D gene, J gene, CDR3 DNA, CDR3 protein. A D gene is named only where the DNA matches it firmly. Size values are once, few and many counts, or a class for expanded clones, and some rows have none.

TRBV7-6	-	-	TRBJ2-7	TGCGCCAGCAGCCAACTAACAGGAACCTACGAGCGGTACTTC	CASSQLTGTYERYF
TRBV3-1	few	-	TRBJ1-1	TGTGCCAGCAGCCAAAGACAGGTAATGAACACTGAAGCTTTCTTT	CASSQRQVMNTEAFF
TRBV7-3	few	TRBD1	TRBJ1-2	TGTGCCAGCAGCACGACAGGGTTAAGGCATGGCTACACCTTC	CASSTTGLRHGYTF
TRBV20-1	-	-	TRBJ1-1	TGCAGTGCAGTCACTACGCGCACTGAAGCTTTCTTT	CSAVTTRTEAFF
TRBV4-1	few	-	TRBJ1-2	TGCGCCAGCAGCCAAGGTATATCAAACTATGGCTACACCTTC	CASSQGISNYGYTF
TRBV28	-	-	TRBJ2-5	TGTGCCAGCAGTTCGCTCTCCTCAAAAGAGACCCAGTACTTC	CASSSLSSKETQYF
TRBV10-3	-	TRBD2	TRBJ2-3	TGTGCCTCCACGAGCCCACAACCGGGACTAGCGGGAGCAGATACGCAGTATTTT	CASTSPQPGLAGADTQYF
TRBV29-1	-	TRBD1	TRBJ2-5	TGCAGCGATGACAGGGGTGGGGAGACCCAGTACTTC	CSDDRGGETQYF
TRBV20-1	once	TRBD2	TRBJ2-7	TGCAGTGCTAGGGGCGCTAGCGGGAGTTACGAGCAGTACTTC	CSARGASGSYEQYF
TRBV18	many	TRBD1	TRBJ1-2	TGTGCCAGCTCAGTGGAAGGGGGCGATGGCTACACCTTC	CASSVEGGDGYTF
TRBV29-1	few	TRBD2	TRBJ2-3	TGCAGCGTGGCCCCTAGCGGGAGGGCCGCAGATACGCAGTATTTT	CSVAPSGRAADTQYF
TRBV7-9	many	-	TRBJ1-1	TGTGCCAGCTCACCAGTGGGCACTGAAGCTTTCTTT	CASSPVGTEAFF
TRBV6-1	many	TRBD1	TRBJ1-2	TGTGCCAGCATTTGGGGACAGGGAAGCGGCTACACCTTC	CASIWGQGSGYTF
TRBV28	many	TRBD2	TRBJ2-1	TGTGCCAGCAGTTCCGGACTAGCGGGAGGGATAGATGAGCAGTTCTTC	CASSSGLAGGIDEQFF
TRBV4-1	-	-	TRBJ2-1	TGCGCCAGCGGCCAAGTCACATGGGATGAGCAGTTCTTC	CASGQVTWDEQFF
TRBV24-1	few	TRBD1	TRBJ2-2	TGTGCCACCAAACCCGGGACAGGGGAAACCGGGGAGCTGTTTTTT	CATKPGTGETGELFF
TRBV28	-	TRBD1	TRBJ2-1	TGTGCCAGCAGTTTAGACGGGACAGGGGGGTACAATGAGCAGTTCTTC	CASSLDGTGGYNEQFF
TRBV2	few	-	TRBJ1-2	TGTGCCAGCACCCAGGACGGACGGGGGCCCTTTGGCTACACCTTC	CASTQDGRGPFGYTF
TRBV29-1	once	-	TRBJ2-3	TGCAGCGTTGGCAGGGGAAGCACAGATACGCAGTATTTT	CSVGRGSTDTQYF
TRBV2	-	-	TRBJ2-7	TGTGCCAGCAGGAGGGACCCGGTCGGGAGTGGCTACGAGCAGTACTTC	CASRRDPVGSGYEQYF
TRBV24-1	few	-	TRBJ2-7	TGTGCCACCAGTGATCCACTGGACAGCGTCGACGAGCAGTACTTC	CATSDPLDSVDEQYF
TRBV6-2/TRBV6-3	few	TRBD1	TRBJ2-2	TGTGCCAGCAGTTGGACGTCCGGGACAGCGAACACCGGGGAGCTGTTTTTT	CASSWTSGTANTGELFF
TRBV20-1	-	TRBD1	TRBJ1-1	TGCAGTGCTATGGGACAGGGCGAGGGCACTGAAGCTTTCTTT	CSAMGQGEGTEAFF
TRBV27	-	TRBD2	TRBJ2-5	TGTGCCAGCAGTTTAGTTTTTACTAGCGGGCCTCAAGAGACCCAGTACTTC	CASSLVFTSGPQETQYF
TRBV7-2	many	-	TRBJ1-1	TGTGCCAGCAGCTTAGCGTGGCGGTCTGAAGCTTTCTTT	CASSLAWRSEAFF
TRBV7-9	-	-	TRBJ2-7	TGTGCCAGCAGCCGTTTACGAGGGTTCTCCTACGAGCAGTACTTC	CASSRLRGFSYEQYF
TRBV11-3	-	TRBD2	TRBJ2-4	TGTGCCAGCAGCCCAGGGCGGGGGATGAAGGACATTCAGTACTTC	CASSPGRGMKDIQYF
TRBV6-2/TRBV6-3	few	TRBD2	TRBJ2-3	TGTGCCAGCAGTCGTGGGACTAGCGGGATAGGCACAGATACGCAGTATTTT	CASSRGTSGIGTDTQYF
TRBV3-1	-	TRBD2	TRBJ2-3	TGTGCCAGCAGCCCACTAGCGGGAGTCCGGGCAGATACGCAGTATTTT	CASSPLAGVRADTQYF